A single sample is the source of the 10 T cell receptor beta chains below, sequenced in a study of long-term antiretroviral therapy in people with HIV. Runs used v3.0 of the immunoSEQ assay and were done at survey level. The repertoire was sequenced with immunoSEQ multiplex PCR; TCRdb's copy has only in-frame clones and lacks some. The table records around 13,000 clones, 88% of them present only once. The source material was unsorted PBMCs, sampled 2.1 years after starting antiretroviral therapy. Receptor source: a woman aged 40 to 50 with HIV.

The rearrangement joins TRBV19 to TRBJ2-7, with D perhaps matching TRBD1 (7 bases). The ends were cut back, 5 bases at V and 6 bases at J, with 20 bases in the middle. CDR1 LNHDA and CDR2 SQIVND come from the germline V gene (reference sequence). The CDR3 runs 15 residues. In DNA, the CDR3 is TGTGCCAGTAGTTTTGGGACAGCGGGCGGTGGCGAGCAGTACTTC. Protein: CASSFGTAGGGEQYF.

The genes are TRBV29-1 and TRBJ2-1; perhaps D is TRBD1 or TRBD2 (6 bases each). Germline lookup yields CDR1 SQVTM and CDR2 ANQGSEA. CDR3 length: 15 residues. Trimming removed 5 bases from V and 9 bases from J, with 23 bases in between. The CDR3 protein is CSVPSWGASGGEQFF. The CDR3 bases are TGCAGCGTTCCCTCCTGGGGGGCCTCCGGGGGTGAGCAGTTCTTC.

This chain joins TRBV29-1 and TRBJ1-1; D possibly corresponds to TRBD1 (5 bases). V was cut by 2 bases and J by 10 bases, with 11 bases left in between. The germline gives CDR1 SQVTM, CDR2 ANQGSEA. The CDR3 length is 11 residues. Here the CDR3 reads CSVESGWGAFF. CDR3 nucleotides: TGCAGCGTTGAATCAGGGTGGGGAGCTTTCTTT.

This chain connects TRBV6-1 to TRBJ1-6; no firm D call. Trimming left V 8 bases short and J 9 bases short, with 14 bases between. CDR1 and CDR2 (germline): MNHNS, SASEGT. The CDR3 covers 13 residues. The CDR3 spells CASATDSGSPLHF. DNA of the CDR3: TGTGCCAGCGCCACCGACTCTGGTTCACCCCTCCACTTT.

The chain recombines TRBV9 with TRBJ1-1, with D hard to call. CDR1 and CDR2 from the germline V gene are SGDLS and YYNGEE. The CDR3 has 15 residues. Deletions cut 0 bases from V and 0 bases from J, with 9 bases between. The CDR3 DNA sequence: TGTGCCAGCAGCGTAGGTGAAGGGCTGAACACTGAAGCTTTCTTT. It codes for CASSVGEGLNTEAFF.

The chain links TRBV10-3 to TRBJ2-1; D perhaps matches TRBD2 (7 bases). The CDR3 covers 17 residues. Trimming removed 5 bases from V and 7 bases from J, with 24 bases in between. The germline V gene has CDR1 ENHRY and CDR2 SYGVKD. CDR3 coding DNA: TGTGCCATCAGTAAACTAATGCGGGGGCCCTTCGGGAATGAGCAGTTCTTC. Encoded protein: CAISKLMRGPFGNEQFF.

This chain uses TRBV19 with TRBJ2-2, with D possibly matching TRBD2 (5 bases). This CDR3 has 15 residues. The germline CDR1 and CDR2 sequences are LNHDA and SQIVND (reference sequence). V was clipped by 4 bases and J by 0 bases, with 9 bases between them. The CDR3 loop reads CASSTGVANTGELFF. The CDR3 DNA reads TGTGCCAGTAGTACCGGGGTGGCGAACACCGGGGAGCTGTTTTTT.

V and J are TRBV9 and TRBJ1-1, with 9 bases fitting TRBD1. CDR3 length equals 14 residues. V lost 4 bases to trimming and J lost 5 bases; unmatched junction nucleotides: 6. Per the germline V gene, CDR1 is SGDLS and CDR2 is YYNGEE. CDR3 in DNA: TGTGCCAGCAGCTCACAGGGGGCAGGGACTGAAGCTTTCTTT. Protein: CASSSQGAGTEAFF.

This chain uses TRBV4-3 with TRBJ1-6, with a tentative D call TRBD1 (5 bases). The CDR3 is 14 residues long. V shed 1 base and J shed 14 bases, with 15 bases lying between them. The germline V gene has CDR1 LGHNA and CDR2 YSLEER. CDR3 region: CASSQVQGSASLHF. CDR3 coding DNA: TGCGCCAGCAGCCAAGTGCAGGGCTCCGCGTCCCTCCACTTT.

This sequence joins TRBV7-2 and TRBJ2-3; no clear D gene. Deletions cut 3 bases from V and 2 bases from J, with 3 bases between. CDR1 and CDR2 from the germline V gene are SGHTA and FQGNSA. The CDR3 has 12 residues. The CDR3 bases are TGTGCCAGCAGCTTCTACACAGATACGCAGTATTTT. Its translation: CASSFYTDTQYF.